The 7 T cell receptor beta chains in this list originate from one sample, sequenced in a study of blood T cell repertoires in COVID-19. The assay was immunoSEQ multiplex PCR, and TCRdb's table has in-frame clones only and misses some. The data contain about 30,000 clones, around 63% of them singletons. The sample taken for sequencing was peripheral blood. These receptors were obtained from a human donor in a cohort sampled during active COVID-19.

This clone was seen only once. The chain couples TRBV24-1 to TRBJ2-5, with TRBD2 matching over 8 bases. V lost 9 bases and J lost 0; bases outside the gene matches: 2. This CDR3 has 13 residues. Germline values: CDR1 KGHDR, CDR2 SFDVKD. The CDR3 bases are TGTGCCACCTGTAGCGGGAACCAAGAGACCCAGTACTTC. It yields the protein CATCSGNQETQYF.

This rearrangement joins TRBV7-2 to TRBJ2-2; possibly TRBD1 for D (6 bases). V lost 3 bases, J lost 6 bases, and 8 bases lay in between. CDR3 length equals 13 residues. The germline V gene has CDR1 SGHTA and CDR2 FQGNSA. Here the CDR3 DNA reads TGTGCCAGCAGCTTCCCAGGGGCCGGGGAGCTGTTTTTT. Translated: CASSFPGAGELFF.

This clone appeared many times. The rearrangement links TRBV7-9 to TRBJ2-7; D remains unclear. V lost 5 bases and J 4 bases, leaving 6 bases between the germline ends. Per the germline V gene, CDR1 is SEHNR and CDR2 is FQNEAQ (reference sequence). The CDR3 contains 11 residues. The CDR3 loop is CASSPLYEQYF. CDR3 DNA sequence: TGTGCCAGCAGCCCATTGTACGAGCAGTACTTC.

This chain connects TRBV9 to TRBJ2-3; possibly TRBD1 for D (6 bases). The germline V gene encodes CDR1 SGDLS and CDR2 YYNGEE. The CDR3 contains 16 residues. The V end lost 4 bases, the J end lost 4 bases, and 19 bases lay between the germline ends. The DNA for the CDR3 is TGTGCCAGCAGCACAGGGAGTCTTGTGGAGTCAGATACGCAGTATTTT. Protein: CASSTGSLVESDTQYF.

This clone was seen once. The J gene is TRBJ2-7, the V gene TRBV7-3; 9 bases are a match to TRBD1. Germline V CDR1 and CDR2: SGHTA, FQGTGA. This CDR3 has 14 residues. Trimming at V came to 5 bases and at J to 4 bases, leaving 6 bases not matched to a gene. The CDR3 loop reads CASSIGQGPYEQYF. The CDR3 coding sequence is TGTGCCAGCAGCATTGGACAGGGGCCATACGAGCAGTACTTC. The full variable domain, in which reference TRBV7-3 and TRBJ2-7 provide the parts outside the CDR3, is GAGVSQTPSNKVTEKGKYVELRCDPISGHTALYWYRQSLGQGPEFLIYFQGTGAADDSGLPNDRFFAVRPEGSVSTLKIQRTERGDSAVYLCASSIGQGPYEQYFGPGTRLTVT.

V is TRBV5-1 and J is TRBJ2-1; 10 bases fit TRBD1. Germline V gene data show CDR1 as SGHRS and CDR2 as YFSETQ. The CDR3 runs 17 residues. The V and J ends lost 3 bases and 5 bases, in that order; junction bases with no gene match: 11. The CDR3 sequence: CASSSHRGTGVDNEQFF. The CDR3 nucleotides read TGCGCCAGCAGCTCCCATCGAGGGACAGGGGTTGACAATGAGCAGTTCTTC.

V gene TRBV7-2 combines with J gene TRBJ2-7; TRBD2 is a possible D gene (6 bases). Between the trimmed V and J ends, which lost 1 base and 0 bases, there was a span of 10 bases. Germline V CDR1 and CDR2: SGHTA, FQGNSA. CDR3 length: 15 amino acids. This CDR3 is CASSLVRESSYEQYF. DNA for the CDR3: TGTGCCAGCAGCTTAGTGCGGGAAAGCTCCTACGAGCAGTACTTC.